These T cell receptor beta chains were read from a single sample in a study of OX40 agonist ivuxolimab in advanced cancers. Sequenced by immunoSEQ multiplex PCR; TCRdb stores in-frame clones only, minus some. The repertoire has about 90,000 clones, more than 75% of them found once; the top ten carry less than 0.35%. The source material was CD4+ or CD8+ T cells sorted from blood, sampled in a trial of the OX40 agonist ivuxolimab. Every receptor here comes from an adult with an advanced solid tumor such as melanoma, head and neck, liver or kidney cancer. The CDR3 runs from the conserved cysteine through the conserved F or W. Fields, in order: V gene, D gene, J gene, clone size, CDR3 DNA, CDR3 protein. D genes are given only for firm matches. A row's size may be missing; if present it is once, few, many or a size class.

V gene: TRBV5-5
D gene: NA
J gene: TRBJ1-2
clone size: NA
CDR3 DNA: TGTGCCAGCAGCTTGGACTGGACTCCCCAACCCAGAGGCTACACCTTC
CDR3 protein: CASSLDWTPQPRGYTF

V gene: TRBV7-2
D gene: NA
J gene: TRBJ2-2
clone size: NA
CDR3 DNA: TGTGCCAGCATGCCCGGGACGTACAACACCGGGGAGCTGTTTTTT
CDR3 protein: CASMPGTYNTGELFF

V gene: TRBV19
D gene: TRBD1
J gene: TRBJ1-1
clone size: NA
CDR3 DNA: TGTGCCAGTAAACCGGGACAGTCCTTGAACACTGAAGCTTTCTTT
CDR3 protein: CASKPGQSLNTEAFF

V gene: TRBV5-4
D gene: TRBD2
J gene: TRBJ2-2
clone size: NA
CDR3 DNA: TGTGCCAGCAGCTTGGTAGCGGGGAGAGTTACCGGGGAGCTGTTTTTT
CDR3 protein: CASSLVAGRVTGELFF

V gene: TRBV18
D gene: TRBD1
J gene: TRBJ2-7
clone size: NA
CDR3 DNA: TGTGCCAGCTCACCACGGACAGGGGGAGGGTACGAGCAGTACTTC
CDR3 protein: CASSPRTGGGYEQYF

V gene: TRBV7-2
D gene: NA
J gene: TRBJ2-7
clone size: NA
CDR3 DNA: TGTGCCAGCAGCTTAGTTGACAGCAACTACGAGCAGTACTTC
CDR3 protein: CASSLVDSNYEQYF

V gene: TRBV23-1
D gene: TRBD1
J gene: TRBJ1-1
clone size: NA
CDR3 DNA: TGCGCCAGCAGTCTACAGGGGGCTGACACTGAAGCTTTCTTT
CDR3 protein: CASSLQGADTEAFF

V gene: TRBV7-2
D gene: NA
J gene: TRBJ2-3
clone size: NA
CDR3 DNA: TGTGCCAGCAGTTCGCCGTTAGTGACAGATACGCAGTATTTT
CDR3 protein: CASSSPLVTDTQYF

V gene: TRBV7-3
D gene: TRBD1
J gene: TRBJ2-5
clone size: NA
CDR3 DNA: TGTGCCAGCAGCACCGGGACAGGAGGCCAAGAGACCCAGTACTTC
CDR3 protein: CASSTGTGGQETQYF

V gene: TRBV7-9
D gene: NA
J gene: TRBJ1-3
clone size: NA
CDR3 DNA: TGTGCCAGCAGCGGAATAGGAAACACCATATATTTT
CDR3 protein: CASSGIGNTIYF

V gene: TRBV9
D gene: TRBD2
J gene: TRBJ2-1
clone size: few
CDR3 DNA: TGTGCCAGCAGCCCCCGACTAGCGGGAGGTATCAATGAGCAGTTCTTC
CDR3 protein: CASSPRLAGGINEQFF

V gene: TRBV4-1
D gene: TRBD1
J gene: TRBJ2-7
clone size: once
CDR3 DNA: TGCGCCAGCAGCCAGGGACAGGGGGCAGGGATGTCCTACGAGCAGTACTTC
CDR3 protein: CASSQGQGAGMSYEQYF

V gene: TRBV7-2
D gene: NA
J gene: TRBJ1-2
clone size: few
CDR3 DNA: TGTGCCAGCAGCTTAGACGAGGGGAGGTCTGGGGGCTACACCTTC
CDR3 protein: CASSLDEGRSGGYTF

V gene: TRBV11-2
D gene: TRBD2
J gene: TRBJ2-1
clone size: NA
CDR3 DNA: TGTGCCAGCAGAAGGACTAGCGGGACCCCCTGGGGTGAGCAGTTCTTC
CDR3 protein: CASRRTSGTPWGEQFF

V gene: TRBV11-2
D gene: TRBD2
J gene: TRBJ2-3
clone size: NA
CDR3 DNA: TGTGCCAGCAGGGGACTAGCGGGAGATACGCAGTATTTT
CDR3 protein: CASRGLAGDTQYF

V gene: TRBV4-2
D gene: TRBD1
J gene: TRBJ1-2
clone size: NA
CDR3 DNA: TGTGCCAGCAGCCAAGAGAAGGGGGGACAGGGCTACGGCTACACCTTC
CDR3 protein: CASSQEKGGQGYGYTF

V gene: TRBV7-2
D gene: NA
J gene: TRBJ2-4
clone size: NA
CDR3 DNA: TGTGCCAGCAGCCCTCACCAGGGGGGCAAAAACATTCAGTACTTC
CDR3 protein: CASSPHQGGKNIQYF

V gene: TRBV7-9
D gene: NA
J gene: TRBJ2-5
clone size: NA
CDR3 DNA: TGTGCCAGCAGCTTAGCCAGTAGGGTTGAGACCCAGTACTTC
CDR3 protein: CASSLASRVETQYF